A selection of T cell receptor beta chains follows, all from one sample in a study of blood T cell repertoires in COVID-19. Sequencing was performed with immunoSEQ multiplex PCR; in TCRdb, only in-frame clones are kept and a portion is missing. The sample has about 320,000 clones, more than 90% seen once. Source material: PBMCs or T cells enriched from blood (not recorded which). These receptors were taken from a woman aged 25 to 39 who had been exposed to COVID-19. Each CDR3 is given with its conserved first and last residue. Size values are once, few and many counts, or a class for expanded clones, and some rows have none.

>NA|TRBV11-2|TRBJ1-3
CASSPGVTGGNTIYF
>NA|TRBV6-1|TRBJ1-2
CASSERMTGALNYGYTF
>NA|TRBV6-5|TRBJ2-7
CASTLSSYEQYF
>NA|TRBV29-1|TRBJ1-1
CSVATGPTEAFF
>NA|TRBV10-3|TRBJ1-4
CAISARQGAEKLFF
>NA|TRBV9|TRBJ1-1
CASSVGQDTEAFF
>NA|TRBV5-1|TRBJ2-5
CASSFTGQETQYF
>NA|TRBV12-5|TRBJ1-1
CASGGLFSTEAFF
>NA|TRBV27|TRBJ2-2
CASSLSGWGGNTGELFF
>NA|TRBV2|TRBJ2-3
CASRARGDRKVTDTQYF
>NA|TRBV7-3|TRBJ1-1
CASSSVIGRGNEAFF
>NA|TRBV4-1|TRBJ2-5
CASSLPLVGGSQETQYF
>few|TRBV11-2|TRBJ1-3
CASSWRVTGNTIYF
>NA|TRBV21-1|TRBJ1-6
CASRVKAGTHYNSPLHF
>NA|TRBV7-2|TRBJ2-5
CASSLILAGETQYF
>NA|TRBV6-5|TRBJ1-2
CANRGSHYGYTF
>NA|TRBV2|TRBJ2-3
CASSEKGASTDTQYF
>NA|TRBV4-1|TRBJ2-7
CASSQTGPYEQYF
>NA|TRBV29-1|TRBJ1-2
CSVEFLGRGGAGYGYTF
>NA|TRBV7-9|TRBJ2-1
CASSLGRTSGGYYNEQFF
>NA|TRBV7-3|TRBJ2-5
CASSRMGQGQETQYF
>NA|TRBV4-1|TRBJ1-1
CASSQDQWSSAFF
>NA|TRBV3-1/TRBV3-2|TRBJ2-5
CASSQVSGLAGNEETQYF
>NA|TRBV4-2|TRBJ2-1
CASSHPGQEWGEQFF
>NA|TRBV5-1|TRBJ2-2
CASSLGQGSTGELFF
>NA|TRBV30|TRBJ2-7
CAWRVGYEQYF
>NA|TRBV3-1/TRBV3-2|TRBJ1-1
CASSQTRSREAFF
>once|TRBV6-5|TRBJ2-7
CASYRGFSSYEQYF
>NA|TRBV5-4|TRBJ1-1
CASSVDTMNTEAFF
>once|TRBV5-1|TRBJ1-5
CASSLRPGGPQHF
>few|TRBV5-1|TRBJ1-2
CASSLDSHGYTF
>NA|TRBV19|TRBJ1-3
CASSAGQGGNTIYF
>NA|TRBV4-1|TRBJ1-1
CASSQDLRRWHLANTEAFF
>NA|TRBV21-1|TRBJ1-6
CASSTGTAPLNSPLHF
>NA|TRBV10-2|TRBJ1-4
CASSRGTNEKLFF
>NA|TRBV7-9|TRBJ1-1
CASSLSQGSTEAFF
>NA|TRBV5-4|TRBJ1-5
CASSLDRVGPQHF
>once|TRBV11-2|TRBJ2-1
CASSLGYGVYNEQFF
>NA|TRBV7-2|TRBJ1-3
CASSLRGTVSGNTIYF
>many|TRBV9|TRBJ1-6
CASSSGTANNSPLHF
>NA|TRBV19|TRBJ2-2
CASSGISAGTGELFF
>NA|TRBV29-1|TRBJ2-7
CSVALAGLTYEQYF